This T cell receptor beta chain is from a study of identical twins. Findings and caveats of the study: Carriage of fewer insertions was seen in abundant cord blood beta clonotypes, whereas memory repertoires showed none.

This clonotype was observed many times. The antigen is unknown. TCRdb recomputed calls from the 5' RACE reads with MiXCR, one row per CDR3 protein. This sample has hundreds of thousands of distinct CDR3 sequences; about 20% occur once, and the top ten carry 4% to 5.5%. The CDR3 sequence is 15 residues long. The V end lost 0 bases, the J end lost 2 bases, and 12 bases lay between the germline ends. Germline values: CDR1 SGHRS, CDR2 YFSETQ. This sample also belongs to another study, concerning T cells expressing NK-cell markers. From that paper: Dominance of the CD3+CD56-NKG2C+ fraction by these clonotypes also held in several donors.

Sequencing was carried out using PBMCs. The clonotype originates from a woman aged 18-29 years in good health. The J gene is TRBJ2-7, the V gene TRBV5-1; TRBD1 or TRBD2 may be the D gene (5 bases each). In DNA form, the CDR3 reads TGCGCCAGCAGCTTGGAGACGGGGACCGCCTACGAGCAGTACTTC. Amino acids: CASSLETGTAYEQYF.